Below, 23 T cell receptor beta chains from the same sample are listed, as sequenced in a study of blood T cell repertoires in COVID-19 (dated by TCRdb to the early 2020s). Receptor libraries were prepared by the immunoSEQ multiplex PCR assay. What TCRdb holds here is the immuneACCESS table cut down to in-frame rearrangements. Part of the clones is not present; checked against another copy, under half of the missing clones reflect an unresolved V gene, and the others are unexplained. For this sample there are 150,000 to 200,000 clones; roughly 90% appear just once. 15% to 20% of the sample is in the top ten clones. Material for sequencing was peripheral blood. These receptors were taken from a man between 60 and 75 years old with active or convalescent COVID-19.

This chain links TRBV2 with TRBJ2-1; 7 bases match TRBD2. There are 19 residues in the CDR3. CDR1 and CDR2 from the germline V gene are SNHLY and FYNNEI. The J segment lost 5 bases and the V segment lost 2 bases, leaving 18 bases of the junction unmatched. CDR3 loop: CASSEPPGWGGTSNNEQFF. CDR3 DNA: TGTGCCAGCAGTGAACCCCCCGGGTGGGGGGGGACGTCGAACAATGAGCAGTTCTTC.

This sequence joins TRBV6-5 and TRBJ1-1; D uncertain. Per germline, CDR1 MNHEY and CDR2 SVGAGI. Trimming pared 8 bases from V and 3 bases from J, leaving 10 bases between. This CDR3 is built from 12 residues. CDR3 sequence: CASAVRDTEAFF. The CDR3 DNA reads as TGTGCCAGCGCCGTTCGGGACACTGAAGCTTTCTTT.

The V call is TRBV18, the J call TRBJ1-6; D gene ambiguous. CDR1 is KGHSH and CDR2 is LQKENI in the germline V gene. The length of the CDR3 is 18 residues. V shed 3 bases and J shed 2 bases, with 17 bases lying between them. CDR3 protein: CASSPGREGLAYNSPLHF. CDR3 nucleotide sequence: TGTGCCAGCTCACCCGGACGGGAGGGTCTGGCCTATAATTCACCCCTCCACTTT.

J is TRBJ1-6 and V is TRBV5-5; 10 bases map to TRBD1. The CDR3 sequence is 16 residues long. Germline V gene data show CDR1 as SGHKS and CDR2 as YYEKEE (reference sequence). The V segment lost 5 bases and the J segment 5 bases; nucleotides outside the gene matches: 7. The CDR3 DNA follows: TGTGCCAGCAGTCGACAGGGGGCGGGTGATAATTCACCCCTCCACTTT. This translates into CASSRQGAGDNSPLHF.

The chain recombines TRBV2 with TRBJ1-2; perhaps TRBD1 as D (5 bases). The V gene's germline CDR1 is SNHLY and CDR2 FYNNEI. V lost 2 bases, J lost 8 bases, and 9 bases lay in between. The CDR3 has 12 amino acids. DNA for the CDR3: TGTGCCAGCAGTGAACAGGGAGGCGGCTACACCTTC. This gives the protein CASSEQGGGYTF.

The V call is TRBV3-1 (or the pseudogene TRBV3-2), the J call TRBJ1-6; 9 bases match TRBD1. CDR1 is LGHDT, CDR2 YNNKEL, per germline (reference sequence). V lost 3 bases and J lost 13; bases outside the gene matches: 10. The CDR3 spans 15 residues. CDR3 sequence reads: CASSQDRGVVVPLHF. The CDR3 DNA reads as TGTGCCAGCAGCCAGGACAGGGGCGTGGTGGTGCCCCTCCACTTT.

The chain carries TRBV5-6 and TRBJ1-1, with 8 bases that match TRBD1. CDR3 length equals 13 residues. The V gene's germline CDR1 is SGHDT and CDR2 YYEEEE. Germline trimming cut 0 bases from V and 5 bases from J; bases unmatched to any gene: 0. The CDR3 nucleotides read TGTGCCAGCAGCTTGGGGACAGGGACTGAAGCTTTCTTT. This sequence encodes CASSLGTGTEAFF.

V gene TRBV6-5 combines with J gene TRBJ2-7; D might be TRBD2 (5 bases). This CDR3 has 12 amino acids. Trimming removed 6 bases at V and 4 bases at J, with 10 bases between. Germline loops: CDR1 MNHEY, CDR2 SVGAGI. Here the CDR3 reads CASRDFLYEQYF. DNA of the CDR3: TGTGCCAGCAGGGACTTCTTATACGAGCAGTACTTC.

J is TRBJ1-2 and V is TRBV6-1; TRBD1 matches at 7 bases. The germline V gene encodes CDR1 MNHNS and CDR2 SASEGT. CDR3 length: 13 amino acids. J was trimmed by 4 bases and V by 3 bases; bases with no gene match: 2. The CDR3 loop reads CASSDDRVYGYTF. The CDR3 nucleotides read TGTGCCAGCAGTGACGACAGGGTCTATGGCTACACCTTC.

The chain links TRBV18 to TRBJ2-1, with D perhaps TRBD2 (7 bases). V was shortened by 4 bases and J by 9 bases, with 16 bases between the two germline ends. Germline CDR1 and CDR2: KGHSH and LQKENI. This CDR3 has 14 amino acids. CDR3 in amino acids: CASSLTVGGPEQFF. Written as DNA, the CDR3 is TGTGCCAGCTCACTAACTGTGGGGGGGCCTGAGCAGTTCTTC.

The V gene is TRBV6-6, the J gene TRBJ1-2; D ambiguous. The CDR3 consists of 12 residues. V lost 4 bases, J lost 4 bases, and 7 bases lay in between. CDR1 and CDR2 (germline): MNHNY, SVGAGI (reference sequence). The CDR3 nucleotides are TGTGCCAGCAGTTCCCCACTCTATGGCTACACCTTC. It specifies CASSSPLYGYTF.

The CDR3 loop is CSAITGRKSEAFF. CDR3 DNA: TGCAGCGCCATTACAGGACGGAAATCTGAAGCTTTCTTT. The chain links TRBV29-1 to TRBJ1-1, with a weak D call TRBD1 (5 bases). Germline CDR1 and CDR2: SQVTM and ANQGSEA. Trimming left V 7 bases short and J 6 bases short, with 18 bases between. This CDR3 region has 13 residues.

CDR3 sequence reads: CASGLVQGALDTQYF. The CDR3 DNA reads as TGTGCTAGTGGTTTGGTACAGGGGGCCTTGGATACGCAGTATTTT. The V gene is TRBV12-5, the J gene TRBJ2-3, with 9 nucleotides matching TRBD1. The ends lost 0 bases at V and 6 bases at J; junction bases unmatched: 4. CDR3 length: 15 amino acids. CDR1 is LGHNT, CDR2 FRNRAP, per germline.

J is TRBJ1-4 and V is TRBV12-3 or TRBV12-4, with a tentative D call TRBD1 (6 bases). The CDR3 covers 12 residues. V was pared by 5 bases and J by 8 bases, with 9 bases between. As DNA, the CDR3 is TGTGCCAGCAGTCCACAGGGAGAAAAACTGTTTTTT. This codes for CASSPQGEKLFF.

The genes are TRBV25-1 and TRBJ2-5; TRBD1 is a possible D gene (5 bases). V shed 2 bases and J shed 5 bases, with 15 bases lying between them. Germline V gene lookup returns CDR1 MGHDK and CDR2 SYGVNS. The CDR3 sequence is 15 residues long. This chain's CDR3 is CASSEGARQTETQYF. The CDR3 coding sequence is TGTGCCAGCAGTGAAGGGGCCCGGCAGACGGAGACCCAGTACTTC.

V gene TRBV5-1 combines with J gene TRBJ2-2, with 11 bases that match TRBD2. This CDR3 has 15 residues. Germline V CDR1 and CDR2: SGHRS, YFSETQ. V shed 2 bases, J shed 4 bases, and the junction held 1 base outside the gene matches. In DNA form, the CDR3 reads TGCGCCAGCAGCTTTAGCGGGGGGGCCACCGGGGAGCTGTTTTTT. Its translation: CASSFSGGATGELFF. The variable domain in full, with the rest retrieved from reference TRBV5-1 and TRBJ2-2, is KAGVTQTPRYLIKTRGQQVTLSCSPISGHRSVSWYQQTPGQGLQFLFEYFSETQRNKGNFPGRFSGRQFSNSRSEMNVSTLELGDSALYLCASSFSGGATGELFFGEGSRLTVL.

The genes are TRBV10-3 and TRBJ1-2; TRBD1 is a possible D gene (6 bases). The V end lost 8 bases, the J end lost 2 bases, and 15 bases lay between the germline ends. The CDR3 contains 14 residues. The germline V gene has CDR1 ENHRY and CDR2 SYGVKD. The chain's CDR3 is CAIAGQRGNYGYTF. The CDR3 region has the DNA TGTGCCATCGCCGGACAGAGGGGAAACTATGGCTACACCTTC.

The chain uses TRBV6-6 and TRBJ1-1; D might be TRBD1 (5 bases). The CDR3 length is 14 residues. Trimming removed 4 bases from V and 1 base from J, with 10 bases in between. From germline, CDR1 is MNHNY and CDR2 SVGAGI (reference sequence). The CDR3 sequence: CASSSQTENTEAFF. Written as DNA, the CDR3 is TGTGCCAGCAGTTCCCAGACAGAGAACACTGAAGCTTTCTTT.

J is TRBJ1-1 and V is TRBV2; 7 nucleotides line up with TRBD1. Germline CDR1 SNHLY, CDR2 FYNNEI. The CDR3 sequence is 13 residues long. Trimming removed 7 bases from V and 1 base from J; junction bases left unmatched: 3. DNA for the CDR3: TGTGCCAGCACTACAGGGGCGAACACTGAAGCTTTCTTT. Translated, it gives CASTTGANTEAFF.

The chain links TRBV19 to TRBJ1-3, with TRBD1 matching 7 bases. Germline V gives CDR1 LNHDA, CDR2 SQIVND (reference sequence). CDR3 size: 15 residues. With 9 bases clipped from V and 0 bases from J, the junction kept 8 bases outside the gene matches. The CDR3 reads CASHGQALSGNTIYF. Here the CDR3 DNA reads TGTGCCAGCCATGGACAGGCTCTCTCTGGAAACACCATATATTTT. The full variable domain, completed using reference TRBV19 and TRBJ1-3, is DGGITQSPKYLFRKEGQNVTLSCEQNLNHDAMYWYRQDPGQGLRLIYYSQIVNDFQKGDIAEGYSVSREKKESFPLTVTSAQKNPTAFYLCASHGQALSGNTIYFGEGSWLTVV.

The chain couples TRBV25-1 to TRBJ2-5, with 8 nucleotides matching TRBD1. The CDR3 has 15 residues. Germline assignment: CDR1 MGHDK and CDR2 SYGVNS. With 2 bases clipped from V and 4 bases from J, the junction kept 6 bases outside the gene matches. The CDR3 DNA is TGTGCCAGCAGTGAACCCGCAGGGGGCCTAGAGACCCAGTACTTC. Translated: CASSEPAGGLETQYF.

The chain carries TRBV18 and TRBJ2-7, with D hard to call. V was shortened by 0 bases and J by 7 bases, with 10 bases between the two germline ends. Germline V gene lookup returns CDR1 KGHSH and CDR2 LQKENI. This CDR3 comprises 13 residues. The CDR3 DNA reads as TGTGCCAGCTCACCACCGACTTCATTTGAGCAGTACTTC. Residues: CASSPPTSFEQYF.

The chain employs TRBV6-5 and TRBJ2-7; a weak D match, TRBD1 (7 bases). This CDR3 comprises 14 residues. V shed 6 bases and J shed 1 base, with 13 bases lying between them. Germline CDR1 is MNHEY and CDR2 is SVGAGI. Here the CDR3 DNA reads TGTGCCAGCAGGACAGGGCGGGAATCCTACGAGCAGTACTTC. Its protein product is CASRTGRESYEQYF.